The TCR beta chain described here comes from a study of shared clonotypes between healthy human individuals. Study in general: A donor's plate count was three for CD4 naive and three for CD4 memory; CD8 naive had two and CD8 memory one. Study-wide findings and caveats: What naive subsets generally showed was a larger estimated richness than memory subsets showed.

Each subset's genomic DNA was split evenly across several immunoSEQ plates. The protocol was immunoSEQ multiplex PCR, while the TCRdb copy is restricted to in-frame clones and leaves out a portion. The table records hundreds of thousands of clones, around 97% of them present only once. From germline, CDR1 is ENHRY and CDR2 SYGVKD. The length of the CDR3 is 14 residues. V gave up 6 bases and J gave up 2 bases; unmatched junction bases: 6. Concerning this clone itself: Its antigen is unknown.

The source is a woman aged 25 to 39 in good health. The gene calls are TRBV10-3 and TRBJ2-7; TRBD1 aligns across 8 bases. The sample comprised naive CD4+ T cells sorted from blood. This sample's subset: CD45RA+ positively selected. CDR3 sequence reads: CAIRTGVSTYEQYF. CDR3 sequence (DNA): TGTGCCATCAGGACAGGGGTCTCAACCTACGAGCAGTACTTC.